A single sample is the source of the 25 T cell receptor beta chains below, sequenced in a study of blood T cells in healthy people across ages. The second PCR ran about 6 to 12 cycles with a sample-barcoded 5' primer and J-beta primers. TCRdb reprocessed the 5' RACE reads with MiXCR, giving one entry per CDR3 protein. The data show about 1.4 million distinct CDR3 sequences, approximately 60% seen once. The sequenced sample consisted of blood. These receptors all stem from a young man in good health.

This sequence joins TRBV11-1 and TRBJ2-3, with D perhaps given as TRBD1 or TRBD2 (6 bases each). Germline-derived CDR1 and CDR2 are SGHAT and FQDESV (reference sequence). V dropped 3 bases and J dropped 5 bases, with 27 bases sitting between them. The CDR3 has 19 residues. In DNA, the CDR3 is TGTGCCAGCAGCTTGGTCCGGGGGACAATCGCGTTCGTACAAGATACGCAGTATTTT. Its translation: CASSLVRGTIAFVQDTQYF.

This chain connects TRBV7-2 to TRBJ1-1; no definite D call. Germline CDR1 is SGHTA and CDR2 is FQGNSA. CDR3 size: 14 residues. The V end was cut by 5 bases, the J end by 3 bases, with 13 bases between. The CDR3 DNA reads TGTGCCAGCAGCACAAACCTGAGAGACACTGAAGCTTTCTTT. Protein: CASSTNLRDTEAFF. Drawing the rest from reference TRBV7-2 and TRBJ1-1, the complete variable domain is GAGVSQSPSNKVTEKGKDVELRCDPISGHTALYWYRQSLGQGLEFLIYFQGNSAPDKSGLPSDRFSAERTGGSVSTLTIQRTQQEDSAVYLCASSTNLRDTEAFFGQGTRLTVV.

The sample holds one count of this clonotype. This chain links TRBV7-6 with TRBJ2-7, with D possibly TRBD2 on 7 matching bases. Trimming took 5 bases from V and 3 from J, leaving 14 bases between them. The CDR3 is 14 amino acids. Germline values: CDR1 SGHVS, CDR2 FNYEAQ. The CDR3 nucleotides read TGTGCCAGCAGCCCAAGGGGGACTAACTACGAGCAGTACTTC. Protein: CASSPRGTNYEQYF.

This clonotype was counted a few times. The chain recombines TRBV4-2 with TRBJ2-3; perhaps TRBD2 as D (7 bases). Germline CDR1 reads LGHNA; CDR2 reads YNFKEQ. Trimming cost V 2 bases and J 5 bases, with 20 bases left between them. This CDR3 is 17 amino acids long. The CDR3 is CASSQYLRGATGDTQYF. DNA of the CDR3: TGTGCCAGCAGCCAATATTTACGGGGGGCCACCGGAGATACGCAGTATTTT.

This clonotype was observed once. V and J are TRBV4-2 and TRBJ2-5; tentatively, D is TRBD2 (5 bases). The J call may be faulty, since TRBJ2-7 better matches the DNA end. The CDR3 consists of 15 residues. Germline CDR1 LGHNA, CDR2 YNFKEQ. As DNA, the CDR3 is TGTGCCAGCAGCCCCGGACTTCCTCGAAGTCTCGAGCAGTACTTC. This encodes CASSPGLPRSLEQYF.

The chain has TRBV3-1 and TRBJ2-2, with D tentatively TRBD1 or TRBD2 (5 bases each). CDR3 length equals 16 residues. V was cut by 1 base and J by 5 bases, with 14 bases left in between. Germline assignment: CDR1 LGHDT and CDR2 YNNKEL (reference sequence). The CDR3 sequence is CASSQGWGRTTGELFF. The CDR3 bases are TGTGCCAGCAGCCAAGGTTGGGGGAGAACGACCGGGGAGCTGTTTTTT. Combining the CDR3 with reference TRBV3-1 and TRBJ2-2 gives the whole variable domain DTAVSQTPKYLVTQMGNDKSIKCEQNLGHDTMYWYKQDSKKFLKIMFSYNNKELIINETVPNRFSPKSPDKAHLNLHINSLELGDSAVYFCASSQGWGRTTGELFFGEGSRLTVL.

The J gene is TRBJ1-2, the V gene TRBV5-5, with D uncertain. The V gene lost 6 bases and the J gene lost 2 bases, with 29 bases spanning the gap. Germline lookup yields CDR1 SGHKS and CDR2 YYEKEE (reference sequence). This CDR3 comprises 19 residues. CDR3 sequence reads: CASTTVSPGKGSLNYGYTF. CDR3 DNA sequence: TGTGCCAGCACCACCGTATCGCCTGGAAAGGGTTCTCTAAACTATGGCTACACCTTC.

V gene TRBV9 combines with J gene TRBJ2-7; TRBD2 is a possible D gene (6 bases). This CDR3 is built from 14 residues. V gave up 6 bases and J gave up 2 bases, with 15 bases separating them. The germline V gene has CDR1 SGDLS and CDR2 YYNGEE. Here the CDR3 DNA reads TGTGCCAGCACCTCGGGGGACGGCCCCTACGAGCAGTACTTC. Its protein product is CASTSGDGPYEQYF.

This chain joins TRBV6-2 or TRBV6-3 and TRBJ1-2, with D unresolved. Germline values: CDR1 MNHEY, CDR2 SVGEGT. Trimming took 7 bases from V and 2 from J, leaving 5 bases between them. The CDR3 runs 11 residues. CDR3 protein: CASNGNYGYTF. The CDR3 DNA is TGTGCCAGCAATGGAAACTATGGCTACACCTTC.

The chain recombines TRBV7-9 with TRBJ2-5; D possibly matches TRBD1 or TRBD2 (5 bases each). Germline values: CDR1 SEHNR, CDR2 FQNEAQ (reference sequence). The CDR3 sequence is 14 residues long. Trimming pared 7 bases from V and 4 bases from J, leaving 16 bases between. In DNA, the CDR3 is TGTGCCAGCAACCCTCGAACGGGACCAGAGACCCAGTACTTC. Encoded protein: CASNPRTGPETQYF.

J is TRBJ2-7 and V is TRBV27, with 7 bases that match TRBD1. The CDR3 has 15 residues. V lost 5 bases to trimming and J lost 4 bases; unmatched junction nucleotides: 11. The germline V gene encodes CDR1 MNHEY and CDR2 SMNVEV (reference sequence). CDR3 nucleotide sequence: TGTGCCAGCAGTCCCGGGACAGAGTATCGTTACGAGCAGTACTTC. This encodes CASSPGTEYRYEQYF.

The CDR3 here is CASSPSGYADTQYF. CDR3 in DNA: TGTGCCAGCAGCCCTAGCGGATACGCAGATACGCAGTATTTT. The chain combines TRBV7-9 with TRBJ2-3; 7 bases match TRBD2. After removal of 5 bases from V and 4 bases from J, the junction contained 6 bases not matched to a gene. Germline assignment: CDR1 SEHNR and CDR2 FQNEAQ (reference sequence). The CDR3 has 14 amino acids.

This clonotype was seen a single time. The V call is TRBV27, the J call TRBJ1-6, with D unclear. Germline CDR1 and CDR2: MNHEY and SMNVEV (reference sequence). The CDR3 runs 17 residues. Deletions cut 1 base from V and 10 bases from J, with 20 bases between. The CDR3, as DNA: TGTGCCAGCAGTTTATTTCCAGACGCGGGCGGCACGTCACCCCTCCACTTT. Translating it yields CASSLFPDAGGTSPLHF.

J is TRBJ2-3 and V is TRBV4-1, with TRBD2 matching 7 bases. CDR1 MGHRA and CDR2 YSYEKL come from the germline V gene. The CDR3 consists of 18 residues. The V segment lost 0 bases and the J segment 1 base; nucleotides outside the gene matches: 10. The CDR3 here is CASSQDQLGGRGTDTQYF. CDR3 nucleotides: TGCGCCAGCAGCCAAGATCAATTGGGCGGGAGAGGCACAGATACGCAGTATTTT.

This rearrangement joins TRBV28 to TRBJ2-1, with 8 positions matching TRBD2. CDR1 is MDHEN, CDR2 SYDVKM, per germline. The V gene end was trimmed by 6 bases and the J gene end by 9 bases; junction bases not matched to a gene: 19. The CDR3 has 17 amino acids. The CDR3 sequence is CASSHTISPGGPAEQFF. The CDR3 DNA is TGTGCCAGCAGCCACACCATATCCCCGGGAGGGCCCGCTGAGCAGTTCTTC.

V gene TRBV7-9 combines with J gene TRBJ1-2; 10 positions agree with TRBD1. Germline V gives CDR1 SEHNR, CDR2 FQNEAQ (reference sequence). The CDR3 consists of 15 residues. V was pared by 3 bases and J by 5 bases, with 6 bases of the junction left unmatched. The CDR3 DNA reads TGTGCCAGCAGCTTGGCGGACAGGGGGAAATATGGCTACACCTTC. Translating gives CASSLADRGKYGYTF. Full variable domain (rest looked up from reference TRBV7-9 and TRBJ1-2): DTGVSQNPRHKITKRGQNVTFRCDPISEHNRLYWYRQTLGQGPEFLTYFQNEAQLEKSRLLSDRFSAERPKGSFSTLEIQRTEQGDSAMYLCASSLADRGKYGYTFGSGTRLTVV.

The chain links TRBV10-3 to TRBJ2-7; D assignment may be TRBD1 or TRBD2 (5 bases each). The V gene's germline CDR1 is ENHRY and CDR2 SYGVKD. Trimming cost V 11 bases and J 0 bases, with 14 bases left between them. The CDR3 covers 13 residues. The CDR3 region is CAFTRDDSYEQYF. The CDR3 DNA follows: TGTGCCTTTACCAGGGACGACTCCTACGAGCAGTACTTC.

The chain joins TRBV5-5 to TRBJ2-3; 10 bases map to TRBD1. The CDR3 extends over 18 amino acids. Germline CDR1 reads SGHKS; CDR2 reads YYEKEE (reference sequence). V was clipped by 3 bases and J by 2 bases; unmatched bases: 12. The CDR3 bases are TGTGCCAGCAGCTGGCCGGGACAGGGGATCGGCTCCACAGATACGCAGTATTTT. This encodes CASSWPGQGIGSTDTQYF.

The chain couples TRBV9 to TRBJ2-3; maybe TRBD1 (5 bases). The CDR3 runs to 17 residues. V lost 0 bases and J lost 2, with 16 bases in between. CDR1 is SGDLS and CDR2 is YYNGEE in the germline V gene. DNA of the CDR3: TGTGCCAGCAGCGTAGCTTTGAAGGGGTCCTACACAGATACGCAGTATTTT. Its protein product is CASSVALKGSYTDTQYF.

This rearrangement joins TRBV14 to TRBJ2-2, with D uncertain. Looked up from germline, CDR1 is SGHDN and CDR2 is FVKESK. V was trimmed by 2 bases and J by 4 bases, leaving 5 bases between them. The CDR3 extends over 13 amino acids. The CDR3 loop is CASSQITTGELFF. The CDR3, as DNA: TGTGCCAGCAGCCAAATCACCACCGGGGAGCTGTTTTTT.

The CDR3 DNA is TGTGCCAGCTCACCAACAGGACAGGGAATCTCCTACGAGCAGTACTTC. As protein: CASSPTGQGISYEQYF. The chain is built from TRBV18 and TRBJ2-7, with 8 positions matching TRBD1. This CDR3 contains 16 residues. J lost 0 bases, V lost 2 bases, and 6 bases had no gene match. The germline gives CDR1 KGHSH, CDR2 LQKENI.

At least ten counts were recorded for this clonotype. V and J are TRBV4-2 and TRBJ2-7; no clear D. Germline CDR1 LGHNA, CDR2 YNFKEQ. The CDR3 consists of 14 residues. V was trimmed by 1 base and J by 3 bases, leaving 10 bases between them. CDR3 amino acids: CASSQGLGNYEQYF. DNA of the CDR3: TGTGCCAGCAGCCAAGGTTTAGGGAACTACGAGCAGTACTTC.

CDR3 nucleotides: TGCGCCAGCAGCCAAAAGGGGCGGGAGAGTTATGAGCAGTTCTTC. It translates to CASSQKGRESYEQFF. The V gene is TRBV4-1, the J gene TRBJ2-1; TRBD2 aligns across 7 bases. With 2 bases clipped from V and 8 bases from J, the junction kept 9 bases outside the gene matches. Germline V lookup: CDR1 MGHRA, CDR2 YSYEKL. This CDR3 spans 15 amino acids.

This chain links TRBV4-2 with TRBJ2-1, with D unclear. The length of the CDR3 is 16 residues. Germline CDR1 is LGHNA and CDR2 is YNFKEQ. V dropped 3 bases and J dropped 0 bases, with 12 bases sitting between them. CDR3 DNA: TGTGCCAGCAGCCAGGTGCAGGTCCTCTCCTACAATGAGCAGTTCTTC. This translates into CASSQVQVLSYNEQFF.

The chain is built from TRBV14 and TRBJ1-1; TRBD1 aligns across 9 bases. This CDR3 region has 22 residues. Germline CDR1 and CDR2: SGHDN and FVKESK. Trimming at V came to 4 bases and at J to 0 bases, leaving 24 bases not matched to a gene. Here the CDR3 DNA reads TGTGCCAGCAGCCGCCAAGGACCACCCGAGGGGACAGGGCAAGTAATGAACACTGAAGCTTTCTTT. Protein sequence: CASSRQGPPEGTGQVMNTEAFF.